This TCR beta chain was found in a study of blood T cells in healthy people across ages. CDR1 is SGHTA, CDR2 FQGNSA, per germline. Trimming left V 8 bases short and J 8 bases short, with 20 bases between. The CDR3 extends over 14 amino acids. Study results and limitations: Naive CD4+ cells and diversity were both higher in long-lived donors than in aged donors.

Through a sample-barcoded 5' primer and a J-beta primer mix, a second PCR was run for roughly 6 to 12 cycles. Carrying 12 random nucleotides, a template-switch adaptor labeled each individual cDNA molecule. Using its own MiXCR run on the 5' RACE reads, TCRdb lists one record per CDR3 protein. The table shows over 1,300,000 distinct CDR3 sequences, with around 55% occurring only once. With respect to this clonotype: Its specificity is not known.

Sequencing used blood. The TCR sequence derives from a man aged 18 to 29 in good health. The rearrangement uses TRBV7-2 and TRBJ2-3, with D maybe TRBD2 (6 bases). In DNA form, the CDR3 reads TGTGCCAGCGGGAGGAAGGAGGGGACGGGTACGCAGTATTTT. Translation gives CASGRKEGTGTQYF.